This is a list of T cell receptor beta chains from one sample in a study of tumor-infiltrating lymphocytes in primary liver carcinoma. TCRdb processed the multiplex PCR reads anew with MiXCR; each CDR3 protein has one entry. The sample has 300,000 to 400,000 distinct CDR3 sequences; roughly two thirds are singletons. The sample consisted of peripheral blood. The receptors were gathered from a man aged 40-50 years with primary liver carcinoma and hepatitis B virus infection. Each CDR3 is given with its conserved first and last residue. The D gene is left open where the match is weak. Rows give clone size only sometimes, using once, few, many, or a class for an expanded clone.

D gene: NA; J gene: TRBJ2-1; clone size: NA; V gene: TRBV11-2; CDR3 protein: CASSSEQGLNNEQFF; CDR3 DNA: TGTGCCAGCAGCTCGGAACAGGGTCTCAACAATGAGCAGTTCTTC
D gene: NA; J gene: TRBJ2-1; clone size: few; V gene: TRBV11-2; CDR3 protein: CASSPEYNEQFF; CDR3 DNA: TGTGCCAGCAGTCCAGAATACAATGAACAGTTCTTC
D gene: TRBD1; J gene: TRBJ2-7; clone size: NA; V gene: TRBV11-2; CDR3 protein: CAKSRNYRGSYEQYF; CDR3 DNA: TGTGCCAAAAGCCGTAACTACAGGGGGTCCTACGAGCAGTACTTC
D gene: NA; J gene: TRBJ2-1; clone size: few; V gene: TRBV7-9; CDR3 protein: CASSLGIGNEQFF; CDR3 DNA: TGTGCCAGCAGCTTAGGTATCGGGAATGAGCAGTTCTTC
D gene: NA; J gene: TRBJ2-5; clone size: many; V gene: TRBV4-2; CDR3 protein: CASSQGAETQYF; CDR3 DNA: TGTGCCAGCAGCCAAGGGGCCGAGACCCAGTACTTC
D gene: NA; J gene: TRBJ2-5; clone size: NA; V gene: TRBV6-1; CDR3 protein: CTSTFGERVGQETQYF; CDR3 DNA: TGTACCAGCACCTTTGGAGAGCGGGTCGGCCAAGAGACCCAGTACTTC
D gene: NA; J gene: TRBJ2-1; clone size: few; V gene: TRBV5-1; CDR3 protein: CASSRSRDGGLDEQFF; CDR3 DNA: TGCGCCAGCAGCCGGTCCCGGGACGGGGGACTGGATGAGCAGTTCTTC
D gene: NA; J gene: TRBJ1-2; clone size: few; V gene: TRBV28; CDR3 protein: CASTRGGGYGYTF; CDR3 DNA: TGTGCCAGCACCCGGGGCGGGGGATATGGCTACACCTTC
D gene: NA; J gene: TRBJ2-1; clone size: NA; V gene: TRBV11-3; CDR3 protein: CASETAYNKQFF; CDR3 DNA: TGTGCCAGCGAGACAGCTTACAATAAGCAGTTCTTC
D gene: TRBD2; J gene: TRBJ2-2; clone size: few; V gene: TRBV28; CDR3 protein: CASSLQRGTGELFF; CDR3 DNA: TGTGCCAGCAGTCTGCAGCGGGGCACCGGGGAGCTGTTTTTT
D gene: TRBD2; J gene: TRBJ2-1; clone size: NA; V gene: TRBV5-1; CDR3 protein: CASSIRLAGEGEQFF; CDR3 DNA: TGCGCCAGCAGCATTCGACTAGCGGGAGAGGGTGAGCAGTTCTTC
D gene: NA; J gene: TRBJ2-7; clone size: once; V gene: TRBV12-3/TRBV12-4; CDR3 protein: CASSFCIPYEQYF; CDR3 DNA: TGTGCCAGCAGTTTTTGTATCCCCTACGAGCAGTACTTC
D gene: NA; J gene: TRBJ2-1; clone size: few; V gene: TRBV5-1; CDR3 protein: CASSLYQNSYNEQFF; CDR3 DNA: TGCGCCAGCAGCTTGTATCAGAACTCCTACAATGAGCAGTTCTTC
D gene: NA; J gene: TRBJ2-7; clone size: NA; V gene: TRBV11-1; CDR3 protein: CASTLGVSSYEQCF; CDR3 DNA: TGTGCCAGCACCTTAGGTGTTAGTTCCTACGAGCAGTGCTTC
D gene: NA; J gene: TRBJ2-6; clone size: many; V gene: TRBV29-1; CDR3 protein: CSVEQTTFSGANVLTF; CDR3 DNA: TGCAGCGTTGAACAGACCACTTTCTCTGGGGCCAACGTCCTGACTTTC
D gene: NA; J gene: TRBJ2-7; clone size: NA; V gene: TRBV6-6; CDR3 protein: CASSYEKQGLYEQYF; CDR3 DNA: TGTGCCAGCAGTTACGAGAAACAGGGTCTTTACGAGCAGTACTTC
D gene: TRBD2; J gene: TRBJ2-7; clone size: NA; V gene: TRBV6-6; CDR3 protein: CAGRGLAESSYEQYF; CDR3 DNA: TGTGCCGGCAGAGGTCTAGCGGAGAGCTCCTACGAGCAGTACTTC
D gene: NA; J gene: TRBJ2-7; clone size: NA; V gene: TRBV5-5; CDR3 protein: CASSPLVADFSYEQYF; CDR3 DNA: TGTGCCAGCAGCCCATTAGTGGCCGACTTCTCCTACGAGCAGTACTTC
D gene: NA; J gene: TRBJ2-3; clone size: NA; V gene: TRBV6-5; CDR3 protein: CARSSSTITDTQYF; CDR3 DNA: TGTGCCAGGAGTTCGTCGACTATTACAGATACGCAGTATTTT
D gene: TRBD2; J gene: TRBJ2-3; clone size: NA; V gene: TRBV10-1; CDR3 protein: CASSESTSGATDTQYF; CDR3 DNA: TGCGCCAGCAGTGAGTCGACGAGCGGGGCCACAGATACGCAGTATTTT
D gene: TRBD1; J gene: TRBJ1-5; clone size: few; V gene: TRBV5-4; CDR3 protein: CASSLYPTGGMHQPQHF; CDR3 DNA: TGTGCCAGCAGCTTATACCCGACAGGGGGGATGCATCAGCCCCAGCATTTT
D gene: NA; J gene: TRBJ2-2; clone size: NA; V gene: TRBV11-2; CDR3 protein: CASSFEGWARELFF; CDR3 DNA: TGTGCCAGCAGCTTTGAGGGTTGGGCCAGGGAGCTGTTCTTT
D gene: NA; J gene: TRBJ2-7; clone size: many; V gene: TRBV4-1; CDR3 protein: CASSQAGGAQYF; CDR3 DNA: TGCGCCAGCAGCCAAGCCGGGGGCGCACAGTACTTC
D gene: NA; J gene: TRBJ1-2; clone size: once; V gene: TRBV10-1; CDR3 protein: CASSEYRDQGDYTF; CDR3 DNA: TGCGCCAGCAGTGAGTATCGGGACCAGGGCGACTACACCTTC
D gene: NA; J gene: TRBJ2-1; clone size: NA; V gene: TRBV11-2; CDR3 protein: CASRTRQGFYNEQFF; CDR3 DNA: TGTGCCAGCAGGACCCGCCAGGGATTCTACAATGAACAGTTCTTC
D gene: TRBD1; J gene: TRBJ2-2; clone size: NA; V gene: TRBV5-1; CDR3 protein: CASSLGTGISGELFF; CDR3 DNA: TGCGCCAGCAGCTTGGGGACAGGGATTTCCGGGGAGCTGTTTTTT
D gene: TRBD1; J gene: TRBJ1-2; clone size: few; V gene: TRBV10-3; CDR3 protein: CAIRFPGQGGYGYTF; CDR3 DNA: TGTGCCATCAGGTTCCCGGGACAGGGGGGCTATGGCTACACCTTC
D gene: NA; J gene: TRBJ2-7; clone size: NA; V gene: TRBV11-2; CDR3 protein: CASSLDWISYEQYF; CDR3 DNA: TGTGCCAGCAGTTTAGATTGGATATCCTACGAGCAGTACTTC
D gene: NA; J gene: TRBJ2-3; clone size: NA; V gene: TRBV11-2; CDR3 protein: CASIPRAVTDTQYF; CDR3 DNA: TGTGCCAGCATCCCCCGGGCAGTTACGGATACGCAGTATTTT
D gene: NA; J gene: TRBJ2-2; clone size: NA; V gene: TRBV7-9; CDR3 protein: CASSWTEDAGELFF; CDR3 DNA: TGTGCCAGCAGTTGGACTGAAGACGCCGGGGAGCTGTTTTTT
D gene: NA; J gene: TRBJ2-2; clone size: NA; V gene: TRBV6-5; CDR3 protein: CASSRTPGRGGELFF; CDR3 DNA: TGTGCCAGCAGCAGAACGCCGGGGAGAGGCGGGGAGCTGTTTTTT
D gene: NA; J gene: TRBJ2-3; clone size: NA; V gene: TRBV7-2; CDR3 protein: CASSATSGRGDTQYF; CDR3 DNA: TGTGCCAGCAGCGCTACCTCGGGGCGGGGAGATACGCAGTATTTT
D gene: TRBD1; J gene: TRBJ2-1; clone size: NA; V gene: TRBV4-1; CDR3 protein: CASSRSGTGGSCSEQFF; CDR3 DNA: TGCGCCAGCAGCCGAAGCGGAACAGGGGGCTCCTGCAGTGAGCAGTTCTTC
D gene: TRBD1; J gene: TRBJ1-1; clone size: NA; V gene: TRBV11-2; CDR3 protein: CASSSPSGFRGQGGEAFF; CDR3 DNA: TGTGCCAGCAGCTCTCCTAGCGGTTTCAGGGGACAGGGTGGCGAAGCTTTCTTT
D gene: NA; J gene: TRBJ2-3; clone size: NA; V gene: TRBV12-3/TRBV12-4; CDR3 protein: CASSLVQGPNTQYF; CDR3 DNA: TGTGCCAGCAGTTTAGTGCAGGGGCCGAATACGCAGTATTTT
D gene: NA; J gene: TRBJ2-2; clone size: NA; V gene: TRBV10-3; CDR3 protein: CAIQLGWGSTGELFF; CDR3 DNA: TGTGCCATCCAGCTGGGTTGGGGGAGCACCGGGGAGCTGTTTTTT
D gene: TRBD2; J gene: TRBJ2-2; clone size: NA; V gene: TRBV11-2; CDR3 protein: CVSSIAPLAGNAGELFF; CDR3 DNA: TGTGTCAGCAGCATAGCCCCCCTAGCGGGAAATGCCGGGGAGCTGTTTTTT
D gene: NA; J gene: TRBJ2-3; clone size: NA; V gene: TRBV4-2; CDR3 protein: CAGSQAFRADTQYF; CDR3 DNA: TGTGCCGGCAGCCAAGCGTTCCGGGCAGATACGCAGTATTTT
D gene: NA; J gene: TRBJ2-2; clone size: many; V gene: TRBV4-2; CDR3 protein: CASSQVGQGNTGELFF; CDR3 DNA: TGTGCCAGCAGCCAAGTCGGGCAGGGGAACACCGGGGAGCTGTTTTTT